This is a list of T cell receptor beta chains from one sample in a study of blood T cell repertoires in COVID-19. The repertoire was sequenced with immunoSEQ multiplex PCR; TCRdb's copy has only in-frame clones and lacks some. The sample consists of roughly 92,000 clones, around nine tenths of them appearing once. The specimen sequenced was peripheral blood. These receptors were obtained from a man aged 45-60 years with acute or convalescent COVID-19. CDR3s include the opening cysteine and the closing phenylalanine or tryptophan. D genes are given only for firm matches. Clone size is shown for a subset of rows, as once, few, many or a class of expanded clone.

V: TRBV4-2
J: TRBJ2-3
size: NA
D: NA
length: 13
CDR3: CASSRQDEDTQYF
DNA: TGTGCCAGCAGCCGGCAGGATGAAGATACGCAGTATTTT

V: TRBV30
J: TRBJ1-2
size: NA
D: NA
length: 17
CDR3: CAWSPQGLHPGTYGYTF
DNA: TGTGCCTGGAGTCCTCAGGGGTTACATCCCGGAACCTATGGCTACACCTTC

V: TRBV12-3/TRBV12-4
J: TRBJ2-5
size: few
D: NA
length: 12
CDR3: CASNGGEETQYF
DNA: TGTGCCAGCAATGGAGGAGAAGAGACCCAGTACTTC

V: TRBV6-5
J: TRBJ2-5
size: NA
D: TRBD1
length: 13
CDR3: CAVKQGAGETQYF
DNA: TGTGCCGTGAAACAGGGGGCCGGCGAGACCCAGTACTTC

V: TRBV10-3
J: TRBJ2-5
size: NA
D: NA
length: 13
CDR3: CAISERRTETQYF
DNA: TGTGCCATCAGTGAGAGGAGAACAGAGACCCAGTACTTC

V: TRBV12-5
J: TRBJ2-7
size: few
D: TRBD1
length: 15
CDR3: CASGLGGTGGREQYF
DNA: TGTGCTAGTGGTTTAGGAGGGACAGGGGGTAGGGAGCAGTACTTC

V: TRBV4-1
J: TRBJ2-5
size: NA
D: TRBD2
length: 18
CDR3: CASSPEGLANRLRETQYF
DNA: TGCGCCAGCAGCCCGGAGGGACTAGCAAACAGGCTTCGAGAGACCCAGTACTTC

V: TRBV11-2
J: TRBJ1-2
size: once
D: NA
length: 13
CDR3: CASSLDRVRGYTF
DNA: TGTGCCAGCAGCTTAGACCGTGTCAGAGGCTACACCTTC

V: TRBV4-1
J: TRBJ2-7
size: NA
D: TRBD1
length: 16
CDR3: CASSPAGPGGSYEQYF
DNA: TGCGCCAGCAGCCCAGCAGGGCCAGGGGGCTCCTACGAGCAGTACTTC

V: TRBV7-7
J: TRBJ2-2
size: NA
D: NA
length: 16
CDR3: CASSPIGGANTGELFF
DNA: TGTGCTAGCAGCCCCATAGGGGGGGCGAACACCGGGGAGCTGTTTTTT

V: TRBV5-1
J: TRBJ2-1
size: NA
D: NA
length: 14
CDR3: CASSWRGEGDEQFF
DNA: TGCGCCAGCAGCTGGCGCGGAGAGGGCGATGAGCAGTTCTTC

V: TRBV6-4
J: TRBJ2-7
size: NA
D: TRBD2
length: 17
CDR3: CASSDLETSMRVYEQYF
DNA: TGTGCCAGCAGTGACCTTGAGACTAGCATGAGGGTTTACGAGCAGTACTTC

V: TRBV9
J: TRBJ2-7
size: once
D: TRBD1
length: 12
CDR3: CASSVDRGVQYF
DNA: TGTGCCAGCAGCGTGGACAGGGGCGTGCAGTACTTC

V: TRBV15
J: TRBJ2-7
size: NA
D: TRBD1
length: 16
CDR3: CATSSDRVFNSYEQYF
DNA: TGTGCCACCAGCAGCGACAGGGTTTTTAATTCCTACGAGCAGTACTTC

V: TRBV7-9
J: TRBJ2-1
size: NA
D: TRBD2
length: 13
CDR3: CASSPGGYNEQFF
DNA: TGTGCCAGCAGCCCCGGGGGGTACAATGAGCAGTTCTTC

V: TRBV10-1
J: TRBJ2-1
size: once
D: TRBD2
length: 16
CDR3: CASSEIGGSSYNEQFF
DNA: TGCGCCAGCAGTGAAATAGGCGGGAGCTCCTACAATGAGCAGTTCTTC

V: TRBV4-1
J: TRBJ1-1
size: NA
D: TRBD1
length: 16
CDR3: CASSQPIQGARTEAFF
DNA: TGCGCCAGCAGCCAGCCAATACAGGGGGCAAGGACTGAAGCTTTCTTT

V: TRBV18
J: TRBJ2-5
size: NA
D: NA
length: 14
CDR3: CASTSTGPQETQYF
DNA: TGTGCCAGCACCTCGACAGGTCCTCAAGAGACCCAGTACTTC

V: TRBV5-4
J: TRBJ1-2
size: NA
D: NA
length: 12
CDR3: CASSKDIQGYTF
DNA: TGTGCCAGCAGCAAGGACATTCAGGGCTACACCTTC

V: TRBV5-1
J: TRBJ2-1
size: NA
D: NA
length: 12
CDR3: CASSPPGNEQFF
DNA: TGCGCCAGCAGCCCGCCCGGGAATGAGCAGTTCTTC

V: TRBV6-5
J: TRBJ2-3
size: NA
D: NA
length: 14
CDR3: CASSYRNLAGTQYF
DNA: TGTGCCAGCAGTTACCGAAATCTAGCTGGTACGCAGTATTTT

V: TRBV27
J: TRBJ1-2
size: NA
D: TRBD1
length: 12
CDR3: CASRRTGDGYTF
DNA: TGTGCCAGCAGAAGGACAGGGGATGGCTACACCTTC

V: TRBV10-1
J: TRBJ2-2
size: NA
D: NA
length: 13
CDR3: CASSESTTGELFF
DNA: TGCGCCAGCAGTGAGTCGACAACCGGGGAGCTGTTTTTT

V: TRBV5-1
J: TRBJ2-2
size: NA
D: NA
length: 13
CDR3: CASSFTQTGELFF
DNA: TGCGCCAGCAGCTTCACACAGACCGGGGAGCTGTTTTTT

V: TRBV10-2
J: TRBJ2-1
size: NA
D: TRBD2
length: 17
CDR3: CASSESSGRAGDNEQFF
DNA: TGCGCCAGCAGTGAGTCTAGCGGGAGGGCCGGGGACAATGAGCAGTTCTTC

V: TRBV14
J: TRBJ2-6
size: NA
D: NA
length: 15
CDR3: CASSLQGTGANVLTF
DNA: TGTGCCAGCAGCCTCCAGGGAACTGGGGCCAACGTCCTGACTTTC

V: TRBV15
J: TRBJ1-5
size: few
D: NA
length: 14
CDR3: CATSRDRGYQPQHF
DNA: TGTGCCACCAGCAGAGATAGAGGATATCAGCCCCAGCATTTT

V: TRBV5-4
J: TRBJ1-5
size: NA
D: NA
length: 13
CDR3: CASSRGGGQPQHF
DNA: TGTGCCAGCAGCCGAGGGGGGGGACAGCCCCAGCATTTT

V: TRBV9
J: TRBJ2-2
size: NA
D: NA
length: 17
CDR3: CASSLRVGGQGTGELFF
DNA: TGTGCCAGCAGCCTCCGTGTGGGGGGGCAGGGCACCGGGGAGCTGTTTTTT

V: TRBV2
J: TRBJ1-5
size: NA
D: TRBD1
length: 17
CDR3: CASSAGQGPYSNQPQHF
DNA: TGTGCCAGCAGTGCGGGACAGGGACCCTATAGCAATCAGCCCCAGCATTTT

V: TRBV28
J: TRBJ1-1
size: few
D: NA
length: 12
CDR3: CASSSGYTEAFF
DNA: TGTGCCAGCAGTTCAGGGTACACTGAAGCTTTCTTT

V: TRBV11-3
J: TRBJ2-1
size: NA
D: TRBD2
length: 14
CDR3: CASSLLAGGGEQFF
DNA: TGTGCCAGCAGCTTACTAGCGGGAGGTGGAGAGCAGTTCTTC

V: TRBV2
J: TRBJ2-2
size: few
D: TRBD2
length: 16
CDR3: CASGLAGGPRTGELFF
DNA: TGTGCCAGCGGACTAGCGGGAGGGCCAAGGACCGGGGAGCTGTTTTTT

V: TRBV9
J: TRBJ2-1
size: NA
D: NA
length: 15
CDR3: CASSPSHGGNNEQFF
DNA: TGTGCCAGCAGCCCTTCCCACGGCGGAAACAATGAGCAGTTCTTC

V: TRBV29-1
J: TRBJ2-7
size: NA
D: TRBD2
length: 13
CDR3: CSVVGAGGGEQYF
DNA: TGCAGCGTTGTAGGAGCGGGAGGGGGCGAGCAGTACTTC

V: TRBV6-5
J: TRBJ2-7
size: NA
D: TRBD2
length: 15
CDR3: CASIAGLAVSYEQYF
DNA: TGTGCCAGCATTGCAGGGCTAGCGGTATCCTACGAGCAGTACTTC

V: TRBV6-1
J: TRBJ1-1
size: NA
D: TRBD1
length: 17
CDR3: CASSEGTGGRWSTEAFF
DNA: TGTGCCAGCAGTGAAGGTACAGGGGGGAGATGGAGCACTGAAGCTTTCTTT

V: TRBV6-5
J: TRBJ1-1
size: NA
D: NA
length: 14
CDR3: CASRAEYMNTEAFF
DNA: TGTGCCAGCAGGGCGGAATACATGAACACTGAAGCTTTCTTT

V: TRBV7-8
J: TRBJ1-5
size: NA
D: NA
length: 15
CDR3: CASSLDRGPSQPQHF
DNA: TGTGCCAGCAGCTTAGACAGAGGGCCGAGTCAGCCCCAGCATTTT

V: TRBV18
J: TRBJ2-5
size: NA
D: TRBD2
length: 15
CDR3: CASSRLAGQQETQYF
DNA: TGTGCCAGCTCGCGTCTAGCGGGGCAACAAGAGACCCAGTACTTC

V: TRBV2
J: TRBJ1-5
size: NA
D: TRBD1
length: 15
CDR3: CASSATGVLNQPQHF
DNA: TGTGCCAGCAGCGCTACAGGGGTCCTAAATCAGCCCCAGCATTTT

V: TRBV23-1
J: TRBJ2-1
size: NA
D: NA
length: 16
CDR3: CASRSARPIFYNEQFF
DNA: TGCGCCAGCAGATCAGCGAGACCGATTTTTTACAATGAGCAGTTCTTC

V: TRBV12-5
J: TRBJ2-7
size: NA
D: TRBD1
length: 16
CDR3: CASGLTPGQDSYEQYF
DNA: TGTGCTAGTGGTTTGACTCCGGGACAGGATTCCTACGAGCAGTACTTC

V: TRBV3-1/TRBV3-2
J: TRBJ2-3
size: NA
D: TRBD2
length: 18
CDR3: CASSQIPAGGGPKDTQYF
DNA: TGTGCCAGCAGCCAAATCCCGGCTGGGGGAGGGCCCAAAGATACGCAGTATTTT

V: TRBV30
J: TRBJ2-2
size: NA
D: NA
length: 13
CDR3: CAHGTLNTGELFF
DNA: TGTGCCCACGGGACTCTCAACACCGGGGAGCTGTTTTTT

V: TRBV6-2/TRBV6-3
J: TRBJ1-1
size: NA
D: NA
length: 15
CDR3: CASSSIQWPHTEAFF
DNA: TGTGCCAGCAGTTCCATACAGTGGCCCCACACTGAAGCTTTCTTT

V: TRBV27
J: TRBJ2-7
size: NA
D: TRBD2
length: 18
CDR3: CASSRIEQRTSGIRQQYF
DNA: TGTGCCAGCAGCCGAATTGAGCAAAGGACTAGCGGGATAAGGCAGCAGTACTTC

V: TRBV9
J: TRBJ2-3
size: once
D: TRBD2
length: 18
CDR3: CASSEGTAGLVSTDTQYF
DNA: TGTGCCAGCAGCGAGGGGACCGCGGGACTAGTCAGCACAGATACGCAGTATTTT

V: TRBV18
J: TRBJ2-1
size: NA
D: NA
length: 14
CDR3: CASSLRDSGNEQFF
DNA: TGTGCCAGCTCACTCCGGGACAGCGGGAATGAGCAGTTCTTC

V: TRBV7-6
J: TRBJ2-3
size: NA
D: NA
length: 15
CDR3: CASTPDSAKTDTQYF
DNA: TGTGCCAGCACCCCCGACTCAGCAAAAACAGATACGCAGTATTTT

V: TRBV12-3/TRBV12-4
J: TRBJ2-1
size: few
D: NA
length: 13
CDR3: CASSPTSYNEQFF
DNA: TGTGCCAGCAGTCCTACCTCGTACAATGAGCAGTTCTTC

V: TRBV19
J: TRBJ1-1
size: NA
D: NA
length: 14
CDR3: CASSLRQVGTEAFF
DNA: TGTGCCAGTAGTCTACGACAGGTAGGCACTGAAGCTTTCTTT

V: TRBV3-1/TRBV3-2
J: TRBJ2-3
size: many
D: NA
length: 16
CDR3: CASSQDTNPVTDTQYF
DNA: TGTGCCAGCAGCCAAGACACTAACCCCGTCACAGATACGCAGTATTTT

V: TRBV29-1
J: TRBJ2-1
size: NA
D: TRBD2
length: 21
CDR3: CSVHVIPSGLAGPSSYNEQFF
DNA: TGCAGCGTTCATGTTATCCCTTCGGGACTAGCGGGACCTAGCTCCTACAATGAGCAGTTCTTC